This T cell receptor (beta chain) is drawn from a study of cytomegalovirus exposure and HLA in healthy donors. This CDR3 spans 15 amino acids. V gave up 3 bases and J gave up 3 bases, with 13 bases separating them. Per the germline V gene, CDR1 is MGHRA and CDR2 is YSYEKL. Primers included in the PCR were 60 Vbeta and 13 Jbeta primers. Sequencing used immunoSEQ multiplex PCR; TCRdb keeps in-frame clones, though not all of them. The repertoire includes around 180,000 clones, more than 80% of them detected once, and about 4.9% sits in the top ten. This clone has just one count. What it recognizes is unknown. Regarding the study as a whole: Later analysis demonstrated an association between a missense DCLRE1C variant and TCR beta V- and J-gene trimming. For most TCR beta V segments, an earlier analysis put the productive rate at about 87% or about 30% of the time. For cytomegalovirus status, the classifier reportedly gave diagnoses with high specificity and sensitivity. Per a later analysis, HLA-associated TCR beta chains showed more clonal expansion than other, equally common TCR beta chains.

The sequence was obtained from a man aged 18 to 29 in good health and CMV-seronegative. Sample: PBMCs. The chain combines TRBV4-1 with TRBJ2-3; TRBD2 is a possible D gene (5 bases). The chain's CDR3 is CASSHTGERTDTQYF. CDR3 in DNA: TGCGCCAGCAGCCATACCGGGGAACGGACAGATACGCAGTATTTT.